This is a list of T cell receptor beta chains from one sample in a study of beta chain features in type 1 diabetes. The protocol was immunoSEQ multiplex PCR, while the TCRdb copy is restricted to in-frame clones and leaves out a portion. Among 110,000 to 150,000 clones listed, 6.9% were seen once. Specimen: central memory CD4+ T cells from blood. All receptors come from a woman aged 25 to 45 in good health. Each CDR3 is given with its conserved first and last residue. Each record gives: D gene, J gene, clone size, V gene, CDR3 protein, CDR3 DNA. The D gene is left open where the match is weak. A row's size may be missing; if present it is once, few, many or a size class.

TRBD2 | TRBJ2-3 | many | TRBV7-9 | CASSPGLAGGQDTQYF | TGTGCCAGCAGCCCGGGACTAGCGGGAGGGCAAGATACGCAGTATTTT
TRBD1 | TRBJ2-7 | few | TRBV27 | CASSHGDSSYEQYF | TGTGCCAGCAGTCACGGGGACAGCTCCTACGAGCAGTACTTC
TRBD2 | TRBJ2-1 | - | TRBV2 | CASSEAGLAGDNEQFF | TGTGCCAGCAGTGAAGCGGGTCTAGCGGGAGACAATGAGCAGTTCTTC
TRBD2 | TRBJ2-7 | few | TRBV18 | CASSRASGMDYEQYF | TGTGCCAGCTCACGCGCTAGCGGGATGGACTACGAGCAGTACTTC
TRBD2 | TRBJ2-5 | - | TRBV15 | CATSRDVAGGIETQYF | TGTGCCACCAGCAGAGATGTAGCGGGAGGTATAGAGACCCAGTACTTC
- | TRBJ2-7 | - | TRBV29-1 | CSVVLLGGQNYEQYF | TGCAGCGTTGTGCTACTGGGGGGGCAAAACTACGAGCAGTACTTC
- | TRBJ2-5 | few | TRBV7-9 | CASSRQSQETQYF | TGTGCCAGCAGTAGACAGTCCCAAGAGACCCAGTACTTC
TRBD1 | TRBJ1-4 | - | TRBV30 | CAWSFGQGTQKLFF | TGTGCCTGGAGTTTCGGACAGGGGACCCAAAAACTGTTTTTT
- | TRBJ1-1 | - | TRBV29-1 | CSARSTSFNTEAFF | TGCAGCGCCCGATCTACCTCGTTTAACACTGAAGCTTTCTTT
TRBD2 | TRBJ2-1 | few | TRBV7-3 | CASSPPGLGNNEQFF | TGTGCCAGCAGCCCCCCGGGACTAGGCAACAATGAGCAGTTCTTC
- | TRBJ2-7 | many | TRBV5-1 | CASSLAQSITGIHLEQYF | TGCGCCAGCAGCTTGGCCCAATCGATCACAGGGATCCATCTCGAGCAGTACTTC
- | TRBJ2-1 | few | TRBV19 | CASTTIGRQDNEQFF | TGTGCCAGTACCACAATTGGGAGACAGGACAATGAGCAGTTCTTC
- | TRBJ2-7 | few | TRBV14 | CASSHKASSSYEQYF | TGTGCCAGCAGCCACAAGGCCTCTAGCTCCTACGAGCAGTACTTC
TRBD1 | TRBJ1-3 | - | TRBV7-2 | CASSGRTGGTGNTIYF | TGTGCCAGCAGTGGTCGGACAGGTGGAACTGGAAACACCATATATTTT
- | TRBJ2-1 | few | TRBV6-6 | CASSYSDAGAYNEQFF | TGTGCCAGCAGTTACTCTGACGCAGGGGCCTACAATGAGCAGTTCTTC
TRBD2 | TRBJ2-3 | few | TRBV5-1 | CASSLAGGSTDTQYF | TGCGCCAGCAGCCTAGCGGGGGGTAGCACAGATACGCAGTATTTT
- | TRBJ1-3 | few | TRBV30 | CAWNAGQKYTIYF | TGTGCCTGGAACGCAGGACAGAAGTACACCATATATTTT
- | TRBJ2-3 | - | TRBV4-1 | CASSQEGIGGTQYF | TGCGCCAGCAGCCAAGAAGGAATCGGGGGTACGCAGTATTTT
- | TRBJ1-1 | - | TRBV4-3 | CASSQGVNTEAFF | TGCGCCAGCAGCCAAGGAGTGAACACTGAAGCTTTCTTT
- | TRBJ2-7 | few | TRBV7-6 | CASSPRAGSIYEQYF | TGTGCCAGCAGCCCAAGGGCGGGATCCATCTACGAGCAGTACTTC
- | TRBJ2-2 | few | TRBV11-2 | CASSLERTGELFF | TGTGCCAGCAGCTTAGAGCGGACCGGGGAGCTGTTTTTT
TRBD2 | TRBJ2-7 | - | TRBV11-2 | CASSLIAGESHEQYF | TGTGCCAGCAGCCTGATAGCGGGAGAAAGCCACGAGCAGTACTTC
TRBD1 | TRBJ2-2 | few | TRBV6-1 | CAVTGYTGELFF | TGTGCGGTGACAGGGTACACCGGGGAGCTGTTTTTT
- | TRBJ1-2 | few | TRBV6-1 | CASTSVPRIGDGYTF | TGTGCCAGCACCTCAGTCCCCCGGATCGGAGATGGCTACACCTTC
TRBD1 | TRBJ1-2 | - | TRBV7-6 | CASSLGEQGNYGYTF | TGTGCCAGCAGCTTAGGCGAACAGGGGAACTATGGCTACACCTTC
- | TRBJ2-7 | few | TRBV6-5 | CASTGTLPRSEQYF | TGTGCCAGCACCGGGACTCTTCCTCGGAGCGAGCAGTACTTC
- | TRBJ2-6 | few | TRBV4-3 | CASSHSAGSGANVLTF | TGCGCCAGCAGCCATAGTGCGGGGTCCGGGGCCAACGTCCTGACTTTC
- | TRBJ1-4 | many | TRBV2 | CASGQSPWEKLFF | TGTGCCAGCGGACAGTCGCCTTGGGAAAAACTGTTTTTT
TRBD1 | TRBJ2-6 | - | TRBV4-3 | CASSRGTAGANVLTF | TGCGCCAGCAGCCGGGGGACAGCCGGGGCCAACGTCCTGACTTTC
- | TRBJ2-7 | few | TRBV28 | CASSLSPRGSEQYF | TGTGCCAGCAGTTTATCACCCAGGGGAAGCGAGCAGTACTTC
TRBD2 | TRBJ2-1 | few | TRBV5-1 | CASSLVAGGRYEQFF | TGCGCCAGCAGCTTGGTAGCGGGAGGGCGTTATGAGCAGTTCTTC
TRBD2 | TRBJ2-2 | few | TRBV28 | CASQALRGGRFNGELFF | TGTGCCAGTCAGGCCCTGAGGGGCGGGAGGTTTAACGGGGAGCTGTTTTTT
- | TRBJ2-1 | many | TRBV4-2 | CASSQVRAGIYNEQFF | TGTGCCAGCAGCCAAGTTCGAGCGGGTATCTACAATGAGCAGTTCTTC
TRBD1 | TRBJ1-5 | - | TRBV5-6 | CASSFTGDRYNQPQHF | TGTGCCAGCAGCTTTACAGGGGATAGATACAATCAGCCCCAGCATTTT
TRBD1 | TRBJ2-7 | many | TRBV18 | CASSEGATYEQYF | TGTGCCAGCTCCGAGGGGGCCACCTACGAGCAGTACTTC
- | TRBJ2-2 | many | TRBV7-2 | CASGVSLAKANTGELFF | TGTGCCAGCGGTGTCAGTCTAGCGAAAGCGAACACCGGGGAGCTGTTTTTT
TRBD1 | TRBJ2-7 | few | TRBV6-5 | CATDRDIREQYF | TGTGCCACTGACAGGGACATACGCGAGCAGTACTTC
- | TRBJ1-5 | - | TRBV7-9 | CASSLARNQPQHF | TGTGCCAGCAGCTTAGCCAGAAATCAGCCCCAGCATTTT
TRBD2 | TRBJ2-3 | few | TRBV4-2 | CASSSKEVTSGRVDTQYF | TGTGCCAGCAGCTCCAAAGAGGTGACTAGCGGGAGGGTAGATACGCAGTATTTT
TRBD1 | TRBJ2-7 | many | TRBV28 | CASSLVGTGGNEQYF | TGTGCCAGCAGTTTAGTAGGGACAGGGGGCAACGAGCAGTACTTC
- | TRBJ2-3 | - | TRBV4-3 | CASSQDRYTDTQYF | TGCGCCAGCAGCCAAGATCGCTACACAGATACGCAGTATTTT
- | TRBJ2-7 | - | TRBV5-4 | CASSFEVSYEQYF | TGTGCCAGCAGCTTTGAGGTCTCCTACGAGCAGTACTTC
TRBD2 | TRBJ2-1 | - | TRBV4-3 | CASSRAGDVSYNEQFF | TGCGCCAGCAGCCGAGCGGGAGACGTCTCCTACAATGAGCAGTTCTTC
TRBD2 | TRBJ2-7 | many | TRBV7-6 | CASSLGLAGPSYEQYF | TGTGCCAGCAGCTTAGGACTAGCGGGTCCTAGCTACGAGCAGTACTTC
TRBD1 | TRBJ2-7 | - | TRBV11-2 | CASSPGQGIAYEQYF | TGTGCCAGCAGCCCGGGACAGGGGATAGCCTACGAGCAGTACTTC
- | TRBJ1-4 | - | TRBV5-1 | CASSLNTDNEKLFF | TGCGCCAGCAGCTTGAATACAGATAATGAAAAACTGTTTTTT
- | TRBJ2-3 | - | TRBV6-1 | CASSLTVADTQYF | TGTGCCAGCAGTCTAACTGTAGCAGATACGCAGTATTTT
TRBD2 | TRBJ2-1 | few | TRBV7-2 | CASSTLAGAGHNEQFF | TGTGCCAGCAGCACGCTAGCGGGAGCGGGGCACAATGAGCAGTTCTTC
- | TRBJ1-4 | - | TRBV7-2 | CASSFQGKQTNEKLFF | TGTGCCAGCAGTTTCCAGGGGAAACAAACTAATGAAAAACTGTTTTTT
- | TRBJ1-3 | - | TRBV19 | CASSPDSLSGNTIYF | TGTGCCAGTAGTCCGGACAGTCTCTCTGGAAACACCATATATTTT